A selection of T cell receptor beta chains follows, all from one sample in a study of cytomegalovirus exposure and HLA in healthy donors. Only in-frame clones appear in the TCRdb table, and some are missing; sequencing was by immunoSEQ multiplex PCR. This table has some 99,000 clones, roughly 70% appearing once. What was sequenced was PBMCs. These receptors came from a man aged 35-49 years in good health and CMV-seronegative. CDR3s include the opening cysteine and the closing phenylalanine or tryptophan. A D gene is named only where the DNA matches it firmly. Clone size is given for some rows only: seen once, a few or many times, or a class if the clone is expanded.

D: TRBD2
V: TRBV6-4
J: TRBJ2-2
size: -
DNA: TGTGCCAGCAGGACTAGCGGGGACACCGGGGGGCTGTTTTTT
CDR3: CASRTSGDTGGLFF

D: -
V: TRBV7-3
J: TRBJ1-1
size: -
DNA: TGTGCCAGCAGCTTAATAGTAGTTCAGGGGCGGAACACTGAAGCTTTCTTT
CDR3: CASSLIVVQGRNTEAFF

D: -
V: TRBV6-5
J: TRBJ2-1
size: -
DNA: TGTGCCAGCAGTTACTCGAGCGGCGATGAGCAGTTCTTC
CDR3: CASSYSSGDEQFF

D: -
V: TRBV15
J: TRBJ1-1
size: -
DNA: TGTGCCACCAGCAGAGACAGGGGGAACACTGAAGCTTTCTTT
CDR3: CATSRDRGNTEAFF

D: TRBD1
V: TRBV5-6
J: TRBJ2-7
size: -
DNA: TGTGCCAGCAGCTCCCGGGACAGGGGGACCCTTTACGAGCAGTACTTC
CDR3: CASSSRDRGTLYEQYF

D: -
V: TRBV30
J: TRBJ2-4
size: once
DNA: TGTGCCTCCCAAGGGGGAGTTTTTGGAAACATTCAGTACTTC
CDR3: CASQGGVFGNIQYF

D: TRBD1
V: TRBV27
J: TRBJ1-5
size: -
DNA: TGTGCCAGCAGACAGACAGGGGAGGGCCAGCCCCAGCATTTT
CDR3: CASRQTGEGQPQHF

D: -
V: TRBV13
J: TRBJ2-7
size: -
DNA: TGTGCCAGCAGCTTTGGAGGGTACTACGAGCAGTACTTC
CDR3: CASSFGGYYEQYF

D: -
V: TRBV18
J: TRBJ1-2
size: -
DNA: TGTGCCAGCTCAGTTGACCGGAGTCGAGGCTACACCTTC
CDR3: CASSVDRSRGYTF

D: TRBD2
V: TRBV11-2
J: TRBJ2-7
size: -
DNA: TGTGCCAGCAGCTTAGAAGCGCTAGCGGGTTTTTACGAGCGGTACTTC
CDR3: CASSLEALAGFYERYF

D: -
V: TRBV7-7
J: TRBJ2-5
size: -
DNA: TGTGCTAGCAGCTCCGCCCCGGGAGAGACCCAGTACTTC
CDR3: CASSSAPGETQYF

D: TRBD1
V: TRBV2
J: TRBJ2-2
size: -
DNA: TGTGCCAGCAGATGGGACAGGGGGCCCACCGGGGAGCTGTTTTTT
CDR3: CASRWDRGPTGELFF

D: TRBD1
V: TRBV7-6
J: TRBJ1-1
size: -
DNA: TGTGCCAGCAGCTTAGCCAGGGGGCGCGAAGCTTTCTTT
CDR3: CASSLARGREAFF

D: -
V: TRBV9
J: TRBJ2-5
size: -
DNA: TGTGCCAGCAGCGCGTACCAAGAGACCCAGTACTTC
CDR3: CASSAYQETQYF

D: -
V: TRBV27
J: TRBJ2-7
size: -
DNA: TGTGCCAGCAGTTCGCGGCTCTCCTACGAGCAGTACTTC
CDR3: CASSSRLSYEQYF

D: -
V: TRBV2
J: TRBJ2-3
size: -
DNA: TGTGCCAGCAGTGTTAGCGGCGGTAGCACAGATACGCAGTATTTT
CDR3: CASSVSGGSTDTQYF

D: TRBD1
V: TRBV25-1
J: TRBJ2-7
size: -
DNA: TGTGCCAGCAGTGATGGGGACAGGGACTACGAGCAGTACTTC
CDR3: CASSDGDRDYEQYF

D: -
V: TRBV7-3
J: TRBJ2-2
size: -
DNA: TGTGCCAGCAGCTTAACTCGTCCGGTCGGAGTTAAGACCGGGGAGCTGTTTTTT
CDR3: CASSLTRPVGVKTGELFF

D: -
V: TRBV7-3
J: TRBJ2-5
size: -
DNA: TGTGCCAGCAGCCCTCAGGGTTGGGAGACCCAGTACTTC
CDR3: CASSPQGWETQYF

D: TRBD2
V: TRBV5-1
J: TRBJ2-7
size: -
DNA: TGCGCCAGCAGGGGTAGCGGCGGGGGGTTTTGGTACGAGCAGTACTTC
CDR3: CASRGSGGGFWYEQYF

D: -
V: TRBV30
J: TRBJ1-2
size: few
DNA: TGTGCCTGGAGTGTTAACAGGGCACACTATGGCTACACCTTC
CDR3: CAWSVNRAHYGYTF

D: -
V: TRBV19
J: TRBJ1-4
size: -
DNA: TGTGCCAGTAGTATAAGGGGGGGCGCCGGTGAAAAACTGTCTTTT
CDR3: CASSIRGGAGEKLSF

D: -
V: TRBV21-1
J: TRBJ1-3
size: few
DNA: TGTGCCAGCAGCCGCCGGGATCCGACTCGACAGGGGAACTCTGGAAACACCATATATTTT
CDR3: CASSRRDPTRQGNSGNTIYF

D: -
V: TRBV5-1
J: TRBJ2-3
size: -
DNA: TGCGCCAGCAGCCAGGCAGGCACAGATACGCAGTATTTT
CDR3: CASSQAGTDTQYF

D: -
V: TRBV7-9
J: TRBJ2-5
size: -
DNA: TGTGCCAGCAGCTTAGAGGGACTGGGGGGTTTAGAGACCCAGTACTTC
CDR3: CASSLEGLGGLETQYF

D: TRBD1
V: TRBV10-3
J: TRBJ1-6
size: -
DNA: TGTGCCATCACTCGGGACAGTAATTCACCCCTCCACTTT
CDR3: CAITRDSNSPLHF

D: TRBD2
V: TRBV14
J: TRBJ2-3
size: few
DNA: TGTGCCAGCAGCCCCGGGACTAGTGGGGCAGATACGCAGTATTTT
CDR3: CASSPGTSGADTQYF

D: -
V: TRBV11-3
J: TRBJ2-7
size: few
DNA: TGTGCCAGCAGCTTAGCGGACAGACCCTACGAGCAGTACTTC
CDR3: CASSLADRPYEQYF

D: TRBD2
V: TRBV5-4
J: TRBJ2-2
size: -
DNA: TGTGCCAGCAGCAGGGGACTAGCGGGGGGGCTGAACACCGGGGAGCTGTTTTTT
CDR3: CASSRGLAGGLNTGELFF

D: -
V: TRBV16
J: TRBJ1-6
size: -
DNA: TGTGCCAGCAGCCCTACAGACGGCCCAGAGTATTCACCCCTCCACTTT
CDR3: CASSPTDGPEYSPLHF

D: -
V: TRBV6-6
J: TRBJ1-5
size: -
DNA: TGTGCCAGCAGTTACTCTGGCGGGGGCGGCAATCAGCCCCAGCATTTT
CDR3: CASSYSGGGGNQPQHF

D: TRBD2
V: TRBV29-1
J: TRBJ2-3
size: -
DNA: TGCAGCGTCGGGGGGGGGCTAGGCACAGATACGCAGTATTTT
CDR3: CSVGGGLGTDTQYF

D: TRBD1
V: TRBV6-5
J: TRBJ1-2
size: once
DNA: TGTGCCAGCAGCCTGACAGGGGACTATGGCTACACCTTC
CDR3: CASSLTGDYGYTF

D: TRBD1
V: TRBV5-4
J: TRBJ1-6
size: -
DNA: TGTGCCAGCAGCTTGGGGACAGGGGATTCACCCCTCCACTTT
CDR3: CASSLGTGDSPLHF

D: TRBD1
V: TRBV4-1
J: TRBJ1-3
size: -
DNA: TGCGCCAGCAGCCAAGCCCAGGGGGCAGGAAACACCATATATTTT
CDR3: CASSQAQGAGNTIYF

D: TRBD2
V: TRBV30
J: TRBJ2-4
size: -
DNA: TGTGCCTGGATTCGAGGGCCGCGGCGGGGGACTAGCGGGGGGGCAATAGCCAAAAACATTCAGTACTTC
CDR3: CAWIRGPRRGTSGGAIAKNIQYF

D: -
V: TRBV2
J: TRBJ1-5
size: -
DNA: TGTGCCAGCAGTGAAAGCTCGGGAAGTAGTCAGCCCCAGCATTTT
CDR3: CASSESSGSSQPQHF

D: TRBD2
V: TRBV4-1
J: TRBJ2-3
size: few
DNA: TGCGCCAGCAGCCTCCTAGCGGGGGGGCCTTTTGGCACAGATACGCAGTATTTT
CDR3: CASSLLAGGPFGTDTQYF

D: -
V: TRBV4-3
J: TRBJ2-1
size: -
DNA: TGCGCCAGCAGCCAAGATTTGAGGGCCCATGAGCAGTTCTTC
CDR3: CASSQDLRAHEQFF

D: -
V: TRBV18
J: TRBJ1-3
size: -
DNA: TGTGCCAGCTCGACTGGACAGGGAAACACCATATATTTT
CDR3: CASSTGQGNTIYF

D: -
V: TRBV10-1
J: TRBJ2-6
size: -
DNA: TGCGCCAGCAGTTTGTCAGGGCTTGGCGCTGGGGCCAACGTCCTGACTTTC
CDR3: CASSLSGLGAGANVLTF

D: -
V: TRBV6-5
J: TRBJ2-3
size: few
DNA: TGTGCCAGCAGTTATCGAACAAGTAGCACAGATACGCAGTATTTT
CDR3: CASSYRTSSTDTQYF

D: -
V: TRBV29-1
J: TRBJ1-2
size: -
DNA: TGCAGCGTTGACAGTTCTAACTATGGCTACACCTTC
CDR3: CSVDSSNYGYTF

D: -
V: TRBV19
J: TRBJ2-7
size: -
DNA: TGTGCCAGTAGTCCAGGGATCCACGAGCAGTACTTC
CDR3: CASSPGIHEQYF

D: -
V: TRBV2
J: TRBJ1-5
size: -
DNA: TGTGCCAGCCAGGGTACTTATAGCAATCAGCCCCAGCATTTT
CDR3: CASQGTYSNQPQHF

D: TRBD2
V: TRBV7-9
J: TRBJ2-2
size: -
DNA: TGTGCCAGCAGTCGCACGACTAGCGACACCGGGGAGCTGTTTTTT
CDR3: CASSRTTSDTGELFF